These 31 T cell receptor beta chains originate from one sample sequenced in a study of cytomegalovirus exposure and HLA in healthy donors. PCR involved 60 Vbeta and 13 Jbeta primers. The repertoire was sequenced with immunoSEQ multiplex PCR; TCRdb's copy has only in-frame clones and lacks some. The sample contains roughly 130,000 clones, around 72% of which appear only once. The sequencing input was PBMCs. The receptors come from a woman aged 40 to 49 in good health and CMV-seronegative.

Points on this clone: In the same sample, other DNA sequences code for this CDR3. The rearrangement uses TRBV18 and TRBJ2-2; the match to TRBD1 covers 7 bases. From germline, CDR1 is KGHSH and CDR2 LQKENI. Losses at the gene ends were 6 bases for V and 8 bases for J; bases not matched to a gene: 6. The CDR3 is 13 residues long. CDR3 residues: CASSRTGTGELFF. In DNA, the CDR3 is TGTGCCAGCTCCCGGACAGGCACTGGGGAGCTGTTTTTT. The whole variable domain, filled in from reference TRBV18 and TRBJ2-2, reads NAGVMQNPRHLVRRRGQEARLRCSPMKGHSHVYWYRQLPEEGLKFMVYLQKENIIDESGMPKERFSAEFPKEGPSILRIQQVVRGDSAAYFCASSRTGTGELFFGEGSRLTVL.

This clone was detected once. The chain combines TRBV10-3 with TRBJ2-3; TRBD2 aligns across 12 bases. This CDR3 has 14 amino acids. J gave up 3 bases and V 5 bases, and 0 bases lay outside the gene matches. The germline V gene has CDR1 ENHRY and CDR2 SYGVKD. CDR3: CAISTSGGTDTQYF. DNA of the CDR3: TGTGCCATCAGTACTAGCGGGGGGACAGATACGCAGTATTTT.

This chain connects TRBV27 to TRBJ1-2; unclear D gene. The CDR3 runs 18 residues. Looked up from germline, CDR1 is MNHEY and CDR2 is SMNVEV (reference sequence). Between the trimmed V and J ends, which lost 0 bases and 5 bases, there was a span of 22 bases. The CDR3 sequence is CASSLSPVKSGLNYGYTF. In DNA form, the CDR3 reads TGTGCCAGCAGTTTATCCCCAGTTAAGTCAGGCTTGAATTATGGCTACACCTTC.

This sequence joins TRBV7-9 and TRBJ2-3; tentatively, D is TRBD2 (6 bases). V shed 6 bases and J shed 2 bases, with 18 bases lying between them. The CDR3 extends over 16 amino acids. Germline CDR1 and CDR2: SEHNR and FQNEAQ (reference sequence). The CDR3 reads CASSVPRDSSTDTQYF. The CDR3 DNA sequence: TGTGCCAGCAGTGTCCCCCGGGACTCCTCCACAGATACGCAGTATTTT.

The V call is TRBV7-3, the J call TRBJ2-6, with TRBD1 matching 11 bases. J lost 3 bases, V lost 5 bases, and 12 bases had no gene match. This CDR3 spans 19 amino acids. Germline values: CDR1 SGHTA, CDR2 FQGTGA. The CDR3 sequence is CASSPNTGQGAGGANVLTF. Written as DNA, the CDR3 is TGTGCCAGCAGCCCGAACACCGGACAGGGGGCCGGTGGGGCCAACGTCCTGACTTTC.

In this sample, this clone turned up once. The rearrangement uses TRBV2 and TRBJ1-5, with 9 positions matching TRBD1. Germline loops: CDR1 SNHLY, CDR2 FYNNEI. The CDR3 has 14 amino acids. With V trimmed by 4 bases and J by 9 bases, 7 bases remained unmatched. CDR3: CASSVDRGLGPQHF. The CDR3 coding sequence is TGTGCCAGCAGTGTGGACAGGGGCCTCGGGCCCCAGCATTTT.

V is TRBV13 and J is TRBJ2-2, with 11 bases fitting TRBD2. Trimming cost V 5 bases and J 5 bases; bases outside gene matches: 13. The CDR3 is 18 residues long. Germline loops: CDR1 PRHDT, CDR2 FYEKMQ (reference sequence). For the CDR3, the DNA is TGTGCCAGCAGCCCCGGATACAGACTAGCGGGGATAACCGGGGAGCTGTTTTTT. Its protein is CASSPGYRLAGITGELFF.

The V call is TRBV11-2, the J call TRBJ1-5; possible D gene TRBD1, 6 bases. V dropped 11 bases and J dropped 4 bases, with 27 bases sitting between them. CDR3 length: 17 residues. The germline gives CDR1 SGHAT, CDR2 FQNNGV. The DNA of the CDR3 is TGTGCCCGCGCAACGGGGGGCGAATGGCTTGGGAATCAGCCCCAGCATTTT. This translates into CARATGGEWLGNQPQHF.

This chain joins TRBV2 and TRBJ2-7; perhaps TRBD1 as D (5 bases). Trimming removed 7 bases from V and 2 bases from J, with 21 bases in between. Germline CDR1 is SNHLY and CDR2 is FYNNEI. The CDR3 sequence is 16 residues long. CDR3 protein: CASIEVRAGPTYEQYF. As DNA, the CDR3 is TGTGCCAGCATTGAGGTAAGGGCAGGGCCAACCTACGAGCAGTACTTC. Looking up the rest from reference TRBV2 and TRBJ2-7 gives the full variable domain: EPEVTQTPSHQVTQMGQEVILRCVPISNHLYFYWYRQILGQKVEFLVSFYNNEISEKSEIFDDQFSVERPDGSNFTLKIRSTKLEDSAMYFCASIEVRAGPTYEQYFGPGTRLTVT.

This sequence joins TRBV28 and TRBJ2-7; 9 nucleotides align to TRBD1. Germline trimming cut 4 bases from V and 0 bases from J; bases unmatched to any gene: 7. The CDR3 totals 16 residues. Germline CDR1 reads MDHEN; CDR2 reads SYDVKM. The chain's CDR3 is CASSSPGQGHSYEQYF. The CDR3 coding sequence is TGTGCCAGCAGTTCGCCAGGACAGGGGCACTCCTACGAGCAGTACTTC.

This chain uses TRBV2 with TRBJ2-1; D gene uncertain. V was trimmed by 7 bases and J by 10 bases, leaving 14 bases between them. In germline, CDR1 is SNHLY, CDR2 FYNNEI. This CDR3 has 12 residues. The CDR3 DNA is TGTGCCAGCAAGGAACTAACGAACGAGCAGTTCTTC. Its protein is CASKELTNEQFF.

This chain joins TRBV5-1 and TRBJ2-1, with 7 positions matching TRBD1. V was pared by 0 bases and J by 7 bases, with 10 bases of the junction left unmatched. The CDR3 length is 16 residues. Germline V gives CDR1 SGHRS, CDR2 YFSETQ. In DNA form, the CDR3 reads TGCGCCAGCAGCTTGGTAGGGGGCAGGGGCTCAAATGAGCAGTTCTTC. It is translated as CASSLVGGRGSNEQFF.

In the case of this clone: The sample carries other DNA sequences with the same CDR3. The CDR3 nucleotides read TGTGCCAGCAGCCAAGAAAGACAGGGGGCCTACAATGAGCAGTTCTTC. It is translated as CASSQERQGAYNEQFF. The rearrangement uses TRBV4-2 and TRBJ2-1; TRBD1 matches 9 bases. The germline V gene encodes CDR1 LGHNA and CDR2 YNFKEQ. The ends lost 0 bases at V and 2 bases at J; junction bases unmatched: 2. The CDR3 extends over 16 amino acids.

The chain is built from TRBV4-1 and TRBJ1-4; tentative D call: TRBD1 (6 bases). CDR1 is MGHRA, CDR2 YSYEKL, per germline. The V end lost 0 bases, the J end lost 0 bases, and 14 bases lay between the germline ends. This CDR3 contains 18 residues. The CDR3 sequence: CASSQEGATGTTNEKLFF. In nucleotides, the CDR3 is TGCGCCAGCAGCCAAGAGGGGGCGACAGGAACAACTAATGAAAAACTGTTTTTT.

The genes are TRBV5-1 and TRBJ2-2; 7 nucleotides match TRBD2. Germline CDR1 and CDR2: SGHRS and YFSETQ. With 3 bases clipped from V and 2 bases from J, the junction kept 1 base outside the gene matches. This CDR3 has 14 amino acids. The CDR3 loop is CASSSGLNTGELFF. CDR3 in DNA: TGCGCCAGCAGCTCGGGACTAAACACCGGGGAGCTGTTTTTT. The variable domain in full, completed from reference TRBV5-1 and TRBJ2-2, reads KAGVTQTPRYLIKTRGQQVTLSCSPISGHRSVSWYQQTPGQGLQFLFEYFSETQRNKGNFPGRFSGRQFSNSRSEMNVSTLELGDSALYLCASSSGLNTGELFFGEGSRLTVL.

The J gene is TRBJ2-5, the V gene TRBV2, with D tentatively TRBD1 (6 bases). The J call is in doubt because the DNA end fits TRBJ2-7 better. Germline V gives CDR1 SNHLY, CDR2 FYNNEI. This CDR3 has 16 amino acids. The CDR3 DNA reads TGTGCCAGCAGTGAAGTTGGGCTACTAGGGGGCTACGAGCAGTACTTC. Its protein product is CASSEVGLLGGYEQYF.

CDR3 DNA: TGTGCCAGCAGCTTATCCCGACAGGCGGCTTTCACAGATACGCAGTATTTT. This sequence encodes CASSLSRQAAFTDTQYF. The gene calls are TRBV7-8 and TRBJ2-3, with D perhaps TRBD1 (6 bases). The CDR3 runs to 17 residues. V was pared by 2 bases and J by 2 bases, with 17 bases between. Germline V lookup: CDR1 SGHVS, CDR2 FQNEAQ.

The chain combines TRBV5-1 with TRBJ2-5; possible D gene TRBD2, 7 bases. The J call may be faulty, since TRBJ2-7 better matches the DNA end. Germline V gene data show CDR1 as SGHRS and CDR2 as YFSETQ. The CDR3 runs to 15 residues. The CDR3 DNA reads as TGCGCCAGCAGCCAGGGGTCTAGCGGCCCCTACGAGCAGTACTTC. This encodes CASSQGSSGPYEQYF.

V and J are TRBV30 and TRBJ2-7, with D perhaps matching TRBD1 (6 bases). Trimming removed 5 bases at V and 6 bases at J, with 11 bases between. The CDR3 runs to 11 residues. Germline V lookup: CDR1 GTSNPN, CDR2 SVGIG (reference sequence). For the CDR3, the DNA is TGTGCCTGGGGCAGGGGTGGCGAGCAGTACTTC. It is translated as CAWGRGGEQYF.

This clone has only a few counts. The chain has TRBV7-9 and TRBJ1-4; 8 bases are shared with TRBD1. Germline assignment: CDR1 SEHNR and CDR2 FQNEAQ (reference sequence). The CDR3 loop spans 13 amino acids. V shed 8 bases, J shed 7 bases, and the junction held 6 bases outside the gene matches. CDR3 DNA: TGTGCCAGCTCTTCAGGGGGCGGTGAAAAACTGTTTTTT. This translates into CASSSGGGEKLFF.

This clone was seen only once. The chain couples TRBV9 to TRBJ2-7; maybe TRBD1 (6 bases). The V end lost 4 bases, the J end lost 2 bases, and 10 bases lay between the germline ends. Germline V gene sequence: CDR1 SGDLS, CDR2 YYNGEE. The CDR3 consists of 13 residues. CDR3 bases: TGTGCCAGCAGCCAGGACAGTACCTACGAGCAGTACTTC. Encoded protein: CASSQDSTYEQYF.

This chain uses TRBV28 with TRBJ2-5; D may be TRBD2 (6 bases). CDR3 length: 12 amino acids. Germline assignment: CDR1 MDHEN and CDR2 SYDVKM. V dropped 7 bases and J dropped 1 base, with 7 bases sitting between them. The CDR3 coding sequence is TGTGCCAGCACTAGCGCCCAAGAGACCCAGTACTTC. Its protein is CASTSAQETQYF.

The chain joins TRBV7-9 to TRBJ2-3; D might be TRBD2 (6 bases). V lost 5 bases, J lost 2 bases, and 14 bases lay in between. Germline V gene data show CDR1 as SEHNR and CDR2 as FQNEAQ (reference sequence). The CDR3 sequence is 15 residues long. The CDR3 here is CASSQAGLLTDTQYF. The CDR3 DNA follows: TGTGCCAGCAGCCAGGCGGGACTGCTCACAGATACGCAGTATTTT.

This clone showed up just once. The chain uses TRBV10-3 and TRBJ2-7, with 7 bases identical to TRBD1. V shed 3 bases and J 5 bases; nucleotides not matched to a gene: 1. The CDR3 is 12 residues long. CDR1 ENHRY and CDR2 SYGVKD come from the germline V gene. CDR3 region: CAISDGTDEQYF. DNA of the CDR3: TGTGCCATCAGTGACGGGACAGACGAGCAGTACTTC.

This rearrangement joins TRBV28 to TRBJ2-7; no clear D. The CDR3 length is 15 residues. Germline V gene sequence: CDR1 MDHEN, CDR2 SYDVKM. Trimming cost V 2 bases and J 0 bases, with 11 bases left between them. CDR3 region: CASSLARPSSYEQYF. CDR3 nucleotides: TGTGCCAGCAGTTTAGCCCGCCCGAGCTCCTACGAGCAGTACTTC.

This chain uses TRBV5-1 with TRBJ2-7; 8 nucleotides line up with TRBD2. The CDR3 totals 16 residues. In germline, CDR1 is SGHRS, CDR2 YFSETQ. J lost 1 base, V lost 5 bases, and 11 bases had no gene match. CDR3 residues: CASSLSGSGVSYEQYF. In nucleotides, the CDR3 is TGCGCCAGCAGTCTCAGCGGGAGTGGGGTGTCCTACGAGCAGTACTTC. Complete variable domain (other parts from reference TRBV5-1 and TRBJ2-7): KAGVTQTPRYLIKTRGQQVTLSCSPISGHRSVSWYQQTPGQGLQFLFEYFSETQRNKGNFPGRFSGRQFSNSRSEMNVSTLELGDSALYLCASSLSGSGVSYEQYFGPGTRLTVT.

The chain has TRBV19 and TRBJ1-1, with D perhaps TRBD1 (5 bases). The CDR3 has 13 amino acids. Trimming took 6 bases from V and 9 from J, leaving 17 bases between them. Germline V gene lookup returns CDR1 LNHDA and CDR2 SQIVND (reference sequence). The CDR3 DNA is TGTGCCAGTAGCCCGACAGATCTAGGGAAAGCTTTCTTT. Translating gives CASSPTDLGKAFF.

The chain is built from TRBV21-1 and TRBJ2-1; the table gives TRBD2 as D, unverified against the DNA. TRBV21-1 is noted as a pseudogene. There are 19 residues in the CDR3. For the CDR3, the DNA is TGTGCCAGCAGCAAAGCGCTTCTTCCCTCTAGCGGACTCTACAATGAGCAGTTCTTC. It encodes CASSKALLPSSGLYNEQFF.

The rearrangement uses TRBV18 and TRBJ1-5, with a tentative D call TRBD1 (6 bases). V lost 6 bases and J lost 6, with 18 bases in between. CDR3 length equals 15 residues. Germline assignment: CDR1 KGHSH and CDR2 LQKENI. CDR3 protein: CASSPGTLWGQPQHF. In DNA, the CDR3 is TGTGCCAGCTCGCCAGGGACATTGTGGGGTCAGCCCCAGCATTTT.

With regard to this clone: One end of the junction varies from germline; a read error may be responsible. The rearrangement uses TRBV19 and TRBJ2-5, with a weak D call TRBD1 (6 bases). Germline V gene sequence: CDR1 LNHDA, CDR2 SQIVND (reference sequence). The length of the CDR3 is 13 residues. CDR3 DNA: TGTGCCAGTAGTATAGGAACGGGGCAGGGGATTAACTTC. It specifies CASSIGTGQGINF.

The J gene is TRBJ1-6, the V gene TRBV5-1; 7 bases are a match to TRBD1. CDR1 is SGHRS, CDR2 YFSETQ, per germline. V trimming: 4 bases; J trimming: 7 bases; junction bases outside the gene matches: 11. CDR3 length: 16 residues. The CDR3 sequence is CASSERTGAGNSPLHF. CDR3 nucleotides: TGCGCCAGCAGCGAACGAACAGGGGCAGGGAATTCACCCCTCCACTTT. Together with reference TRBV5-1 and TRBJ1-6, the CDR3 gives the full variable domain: KAGVTQTPRYLIKTRGQQVTLSCSPISGHRSVSWYQQTPGQGLQFLFEYFSETQRNKGNFPGRFSGRQFSNSRSEMNVSTLELGDSALYLCASSERTGAGNSPLHFGNGTRLTVT.